Shown below are 3 T cell receptor beta chains from a single sample sequenced in a study of shared clonotypes between healthy human individuals. Sequencing used immunoSEQ multiplex PCR; TCRdb keeps in-frame clones, though not all of them. There are roughly 1,500,000 clones in the sample; nearly 99% occur only once, and less than 0.55% lies in the top ten. The sequenced sample consisted of naive CD4+ T cells sorted from blood. Sample subset: CD45RA+ positively selected. All receptors come from a man aged 25-45 years in good health.

CDR3 coding DNA: TGTGCCAGCAGTGCCGGGATCCTAGGGGAGCAGTACTTC. This sequence encodes CASSAGILGEQYF. The chain employs TRBV6-6 and TRBJ2-7, with D maybe TRBD2 (5 bases). The CDR3 sequence is 13 residues long. Germline V gives CDR1 MNHNY, CDR2 SVGAGI (reference sequence). V dropped 5 bases and J dropped 7 bases, with 15 bases sitting between them.

The chain employs TRBV12-2 and TRBJ2-5. TRBV12-2 is noted as a pseudogene. CDR3 length equals 16 residues. The CDR3 DNA is TGTGCAAGTCGCTCACCCAAGGCCCCTACATCCGAGACCCAGTACTTC. Translation gives CASRSPKAPTSETQYF.

The V gene is TRBV5-4, the J gene TRBJ2-1; D unresolved. The CDR3 is made up of 15 amino acids. Germline V gives CDR1 SGHNT, CDR2 YYREEE (reference sequence). V was cut by 0 bases and J by 3 bases, with 10 bases left in between. CDR3 bases: TGTGCCAGCAGCTTGGGGCTCCTCCTCTACAATGAGCAGTTCTTC. This sequence encodes CASSLGLLLYNEQFF. The whole variable domain, filled in from reference TRBV5-4 and TRBJ2-1, reads ETGVTQSPTHLIKTRGQQVTLRCSSQSGHNTVSWYQQALGQGPQFIFQYYREEENGRGNFPPRFSGLQFPNYSSELNVNALELDDSALYLCASSLGLLLYNEQFFGPGTRLTVL.